The T cell receptor (beta chain) described here comes from a study of PD-L1 blockade in urothelial cancer. Study as a whole: Once treatment had started, blood was analyzed at 3 weeks (second dose) and again at 6 weeks.

This table comes from immunoSEQ multiplex PCR, and its TCRdb copy is limited to in-frame clones, with some not included. The table records tens of thousands of clones, more than 75% of them present only once. Time point defined: pretreatment peripheral blood. The source material was PBMCs, sampled around atezolizumab (anti-PD-L1) treatment. This clonotype was obtained from a man in his 60s with urothelial cancer.

The chain's CDR3 is CASRQGWRDTGELFF. CDR3 nucleotide sequence: TGTGCCAGCAGACAGGGGTGGAGAGACACCGGGGAGCTGTTTTTT. The chain recombines TRBV27 with TRBJ2-2, with 7 positions matching TRBD1. The germline V gene has CDR1 MNHEY and CDR2 SMNVEV (reference sequence). The CDR3 is 15 amino acids. Trimming at V came to 6 bases and at J to 3 bases, leaving 7 bases not matched to a gene.